This is a list of T cell receptor beta chains from one sample in a study of blood T cell repertoires in COVID-19. Clones were read by immunoSEQ multiplex PCR, and TCRdb kept only the in-frame ones, dropping some. This sample has about 54,000 clones, with around 87% found just once. The sequenced material came from peripheral blood. The receptors come from a man aged 50 to 60 with active COVID-19. The CDR3 runs from the conserved cysteine through the conserved F or W. The D gene is left open where the match is weak. Clone size is stated in some rows and not others, as once, few, many or a class when expanded.

d_call	clone_size	j_call	v_call	cdr3_nt	cdr3_aa
-	-	TRBJ2-1	TRBV5-8	TGTGCCAGCAGCTCCCAAGTCCGGGGTGAGCAGTTCTTC	CASSSQVRGEQFF
TRBD2	-	TRBJ2-1	TRBV29-1	TGCAGCGTTGACTCCCAACTAGCGGGAGAAACCAAGTACTACAATGAGCAGTTCTTC	CSVDSQLAGETKYYNEQFF
-	once	TRBJ1-1	TRBV9	TGTGCCAGCAGCCGGGACACCGACACTGAAGCTTTCTTT	CASSRDTDTEAFF
TRBD1	-	TRBJ1-2	TRBV6-5	TGTGCCACCAGGGACAGGGTGGACTATGGCTACACCTTC	CATRDRVDYGYTF
-	-	TRBJ2-3	TRBV24-1	TGTGCCACCAGTGATGCGACAGATACGCAGTATTTT	CATSDATDTQYF
TRBD2	-	TRBJ2-3	TRBV6-4	TGTGCCAGCAGCGAACTACCTGGGAGCGGGGGGGCTGAAAGCACAGATACGCAGTATTTT	CASSELPGSGGAESTDTQYF
-	-	TRBJ2-5	TRBV28	TGTGCCAGCAGTGTCATCATCGGACAGAAAGAGACCCAGTACTTC	CASSVIIGQKETQYF
-	-	TRBJ1-6	TRBV6-5	TGTGCCAGCAGTTACTCGAGCAGGCCCCCTAATTCACCCCTCCACTTT	CASSYSSRPPNSPLHF
-	-	TRBJ2-2	TRBV5-1	TGCGCCAGCAGCCCCCCGACAGTCACCGGGGAGCTGTTTTTT	CASSPPTVTGELFF
TRBD1	-	TRBJ1-1	TRBV7-9	TGTGCCAGCAGCTTAGGCGGGACAGGGGAAACTGAAGCTTTCTTT	CASSLGGTGETEAFF
-	-	TRBJ2-5	TRBV5-4	TGTGCCAGCAGCTTGGAAAGGGGCCTACAAGAGACCCAGTACTTC	CASSLERGLQETQYF
TRBD1	few	TRBJ1-3	TRBV7-3	TGTGCCAGCAGCGTACTCCTCCGGGACAGGGGGCTCCAACTCTCTGGAAACACCATATATTTT	CASSVLLRDRGLQLSGNTIYF
-	-	TRBJ2-2	TRBV4-1	TGCGCCAGCAGCCAAGCAGGGGCGAGCGGGGAGCTGTTTTTT	CASSQAGASGELFF
TRBD2	-	TRBJ2-7	TRBV19	TGTGCCAGTAGTATGTCTAGCGGGTCCCACGAGCAGTACTTC	CASSMSSGSHEQYF
TRBD2	-	TRBJ2-1	TRBV7-2	TGTGCCAGCAGCTCGGCTCCGGGAGGGGGGGAGTACAATGAGCAGTTCTTC	CASSSAPGGGEYNEQFF
TRBD1	-	TRBJ1-4	TRBV6-6	TGTGCCAGCAATCAGGGGGCTAATGAAAAACTGTTTTTT	CASNQGANEKLFF
TRBD1	-	TRBJ1-3	TRBV7-9	TGTGCCAGCAGCTCTAAAGTAGCCGGACAGGGGGCTGGAAACACCATATATTTT	CASSSKVAGQGAGNTIYF
-	-	TRBJ2-7	TRBV13	TGTGCCAGCAGCTCAGGACAGGGGAGTAGCGGGGGGTCCCTAACCTACGAGCAGTACTTC	CASSSGQGSSGGSLTYEQYF
-	-	TRBJ1-1	TRBV9	TGTGCCAGCAGCGTGGGGAGTATGAACACTGAAGCTTTCTTT	CASSVGSMNTEAFF
TRBD1	-	TRBJ2-3	TRBV5-6	TGTGCCAGCAGCTATCTGACAGGGGGGAGCACAGATACGCAGTATTTT	CASSYLTGGSTDTQYF
TRBD2	-	TRBJ2-2	TRBV19	TGTGCCAGTATAACTAGCGCCGCGAACACCGGGGAGCTGTTTTTT	CASITSAANTGELFF
-	-	TRBJ1-2	TRBV28	TGTGCCAGCAGTTTAAACAGGGTGGATGGCTACACCTTC	CASSLNRVDGYTF
TRBD1	few	TRBJ2-7	TRBV4-2	TGTGCCAGCAGCCAAGGCAGACAGGGGTGGGTCGAGCAGTACTTC	CASSQGRQGWVEQYF
-	-	TRBJ1-6	TRBV30	TGTGCCTGGAGGTTAGGGACATCCTATAATTCACCCCTCCACTTT	CAWRLGTSYNSPLHF
-	-	TRBJ2-5	TRBV15	TGTGCCACCAGCAGAGGCCAGGCCTACCAAGAGACCCAGTACTTC	CATSRGQAYQETQYF
-	-	TRBJ2-7	TRBV3-1/TRBV3-2	TGTGCCAGCAGCCTGGTAGGGGCGGGGGAGCAGTACTTC	CASSLVGAGEQYF
-	-	TRBJ2-1	TRBV27	TGTGCCAGCAGTTTATCGGTGGGAGATGAGCAGTTCTTC	CASSLSVGDEQFF
-	-	TRBJ1-1	TRBV7-9	TGTGCCAGCAGCTTAGGGGGCGGTTGGACTGAAGCTTTCTTT	CASSLGGGWTEAFF
TRBD1	-	TRBJ2-7	TRBV10-1	TGCGCCACCCCCAGAGGAAACAGGGGGCGTAACGAGCAGTACTTC	CATPRGNRGRNEQYF
-	-	TRBJ2-7	TRBV6-4	TGTGCCAGCAGTCCTCTAGGCGGGGGCCCAACCTACGAGCAGTACTTC	CASSPLGGGPTYEQYF
-	-	TRBJ1-3	TRBV5-8	TGTGCCAGCAGCCGAACAGGGTGGAACACCATATATTTT	CASSRTGWNTIYF
-	-	TRBJ1-1	TRBV5-1	TGCGCCAGCAGCTTGACAGGTTACACTGAAGCTTTCTTT	CASSLTGYTEAFF